In its sample, the clone carrying this T cell receptor beta chain was seen a few times. Antigen unknown. This specimen belongs to a study of T cell repertoires in cytomegalovirus infection. About the research overall: Use of recently identified HLA-C-restricted and well-studied HLA-B-restricted CMV epitopes was part of the study. Matching HLA type and CMV infection were both indicated by public TCR beta signatures.

One entry per CDR3 protein results from TCRdb running MiXCR on the reads. The sample shows approximately 990,000 distinct CDR3 sequences, around 30% of them seen only once. General study points: Cumulative public TCR beta family frequency identified CMV carriers with the relevant HLA. HLA-C-restricted CMV clonotypes gave the most frequent clonotype in two of eight donors.

Trimming cost V 5 bases and J 9 bases; bases outside gene matches: 14. This CDR3 is 15 amino acids long. The clonotype was recovered from a human donor in good health (CMV status not recorded). Some clones in this sample may be carry-over from other donors' samples. V usage is TRBV12-3 or TRBV12-4 and J usage is TRBJ1-2; TRBD1 aligns across 8 bases. Here the sequenced sample was cultured CD8+ T cells from PBMCs, taken from culture after CMV antigen stimulation. For the CDR3, the DNA is TGTGCCAGCAGTCCGCCGGCCCAGGGGGCCCAGAGCTACACCTTC. Residues: CASSPPAQGAQSYTF.